The 27 T cell receptor beta chains in this list originate from one sample, sequenced in a study of technical replicates of blood from a few donors. Clones were sequenced by immunoSEQ multiplex PCR, and TCRdb holds only the in-frame ones, with some missing. The sample holds about 69,000 clones, approximately 88% seen once. Sequencing was done on a sample of PBMCs. Source of these receptors: a human donor in good health. Some clones in this sample may be carry-over from other donors' samples.

The rearrangement links TRBV6-1 to TRBJ2-4; 8 nucleotides match TRBD2. The J segment lost 1 base and the V segment lost 1 base, leaving 12 bases of the junction unmatched. The CDR3 extends over 19 amino acids. Looked up from germline, CDR1 is MNHNS and CDR2 is SASEGT. As DNA, the CDR3 is TGTGCCAGCAGTGAAGACGACGGGAGGGCCTTAGCGGCCAAAAACATTCAGTACTTC. This codes for CASSEDDGRALAAKNIQYF.

The chain links TRBV18 to TRBJ2-7; the match to TRBD2 covers 12 bases. The V and J ends lost 6 bases and 0 bases, in that order; junction bases with no gene match: 3. The V gene's germline CDR1 is KGHSH and CDR2 LQKENI. This CDR3 region has 15 residues. The CDR3 is CASSQTSGSSYEQYF. The CDR3 DNA sequence: TGTGCCAGCTCCCAGACTAGCGGGAGCTCCTACGAGCAGTACTTC.

This chain connects TRBV27 to TRBJ2-7, with 9 nucleotides matching TRBD2. The V and J ends lost 3 bases and 4 bases, in that order; junction bases with no gene match: 7. The germline V gene has CDR1 MNHEY and CDR2 SMNVEV (reference sequence). CDR3 size: 15 residues. The DNA of the CDR3 is TGTGCCAGCAGTTTGGCGTCTAGCGGGACGTACGAGCAGTACTTC. Translated: CASSLASSGTYEQYF.

This clone has just a few counts. This chain uses TRBV7-8 with TRBJ1-2; 10 bases match TRBD1. With V trimmed by 4 bases and J by 3 bases, 8 bases remained unmatched. Germline CDR1 SGHVS, CDR2 FQNEAQ. There are 16 residues in the CDR3. CDR3 loop: CASSYWVGQGDYGYTF. Written as DNA, the CDR3 is TGTGCCAGCAGCTATTGGGTTGGACAGGGGGACTATGGCTACACCTTC. Variable domain in full (rest from reference TRBV7-8 and TRBJ1-2): GAGVSQSPRYKVAKRGQDVALRCDPISGHVSLFWYQQALGQGPEFLTYFQNEAQLDKSGLPSDRFFAERPEGSVSTLKIQRTQQEDSAVYLCASSYWVGQGDYGYTFGSGTRLTVV.

This clone was seen a handful of times. The chain recombines TRBV2 with TRBJ2-7; 8 bases line up with TRBD1. The CDR3 runs 15 residues. Germline CDR1 and CDR2: SNHLY and FYNNEI. The ends lost 2 bases at V and 2 bases at J; junction bases unmatched: 5. The CDR3 spells CASSELSGGPYEQYF. CDR3 nucleotides: TGTGCCAGCAGTGAACTCTCAGGGGGCCCCTACGAGCAGTACTTC.

The chain carries TRBV29-1 and TRBJ2-7, with D hard to call. The CDR3 is 12 amino acids. The V gene lost 0 bases and the J gene lost 2 bases, with 5 bases spanning the gap. CDR1 and CDR2 (germline): SQVTM, ANQGSEA. As DNA, the CDR3 is TGCAGCGTTGAAGATTTTACCTACGAGCAGTACTTC. Its translation is CSVEDFTYEQYF.

The chain has TRBV27 and TRBJ2-1; 13 bases fit TRBD2. The CDR3 contains 16 residues. From germline, CDR1 is MNHEY and CDR2 SMNVEV (reference sequence). The junction had 6 bases not matched to a gene; V was cut back by 2 bases and J by 8 bases. CDR3 amino acids: CASSLARTSGGDEQFF. The CDR3 coding sequence is TGTGCCAGCAGTTTAGCCAGGACTAGCGGGGGTGATGAGCAGTTCTTC.

V gene TRBV11-3 combines with J gene TRBJ2-2; no clear D gene. This CDR3 spans 14 amino acids. Germline-derived CDR1 and CDR2 are SGHNT and YENEEA. V dropped 1 base and J dropped 0 bases, with 3 bases sitting between them. This CDR3 is CASSLATNTGELFF. The CDR3 coding sequence is TGTGCCAGCAGCTTAGCAACGAACACCGGGGAGCTGTTTTTT.

J is TRBJ1-4 and V is TRBV7-2; D is ambiguous. V was shortened by 2 bases and J by 0 bases, with 19 bases between the two germline ends. CDR1 is SGHTA, CDR2 FQGNSA, per germline. This CDR3 comprises 19 residues. CDR3 bases: TGTGCCAGCAGCTTAAGTGGACGCCGGGCGGAGGCAACTAATGAAAAACTGTTTTTT. Translated, it gives CASSLSGRRAEATNEKLFF.

This chain connects TRBV5-4 to TRBJ2-5; 8 positions agree with TRBD1. With V trimmed by 0 bases and J by 4 bases, 8 bases remained unmatched. CDR1 and CDR2 from the germline V gene are SGHNT and YYREEE (reference sequence). This CDR3 is built from 16 residues. This chain's CDR3 is CASSLGQGLAPETQYF. The CDR3 DNA is TGTGCCAGCAGCTTGGGACAGGGGCTAGCACCAGAGACCCAGTACTTC.

This rearrangement joins TRBV25-1 to TRBJ2-1, with 9 bases that match TRBD1. This CDR3 has 16 residues. Looked up from germline, CDR1 is MGHDK and CDR2 is SYGVNS. Trimming took 4 bases from V and 3 from J; bases not matched to a gene: 7. CDR3 amino acids: CASSAGTGPVYNEQFF. In DNA form, the CDR3 reads TGTGCCAGCAGTGCAGGGACAGGGCCGGTCTACAATGAGCAGTTCTTC.

The V and J genes are TRBV5-8 and TRBJ1-4; possibly TRBD1 for D (5 bases). This CDR3 contains 14 residues. V was cut by 2 bases and J by 4 bases, with 9 bases left in between. Germline V gene sequence: CDR1 SGHTS, CDR2 YDEGEE. CDR3 in DNA: TGTGCCAGCAGCTTCCGGGGGATTAATGAAAAACTGTTTTTT. It translates to CASSFRGINEKLFF.

This clone has only a few counts. This chain connects TRBV19 to TRBJ2-1; tentative D call: TRBD1 (5 bases). The germline CDR1 and CDR2 sequences are LNHDA and SQIVND (reference sequence). The CDR3 is 19 residues long. V lost 3 bases and J lost 3, with 24 bases in between. The CDR3 nucleotides are TGTGCCAGTAGTATCGGTCTACAGGCCACGGGCACCCGCTACAATGAGCAGTTCTTC. This encodes CASSIGLQATGTRYNEQFF.

V and J are TRBV5-8 and TRBJ1-5; no clear D. This CDR3 spans 16 amino acids. Germline V gives CDR1 SGHTS, CDR2 YDEGEE. The ends were cut back, 4 bases at V and 2 bases at J, with 16 bases in the middle. The CDR3 loop reads CASSMGLVRGNQPQHF. The CDR3 region has the DNA TGTGCCAGCAGCATGGGATTGGTTCGGGGCAATCAGCCCCAGCATTTT. Based on the CDR3 plus reference TRBV5-8 and TRBJ1-5, the full variable domain is EAGVTQSPTHLIKTRGQQATLRCSPISGHTSVYWYQQALGLGLQFLLWYDEGEERNRGNFPPRFSGRQFPNYSSELNVNALELEDSALYLCASSMGLVRGNQPQHFGDGTRLSIL.

The CDR3 protein is CASSGGLAGATGELFF. In nucleotides, the CDR3 is TGTGCCAGCTCAGGGGGACTAGCGGGAGCCACCGGGGAGCTGTTTTTT. This rearrangement joins TRBV18 to TRBJ2-2; 14 bases line up with TRBD2. Trimming cost V 5 bases and J 4 bases; bases outside gene matches: 3. This CDR3 has 16 residues. Germline V gene sequence: CDR1 KGHSH, CDR2 LQKENI.

This chain uses TRBV10-1 with TRBJ2-7, with TRBD1 matching 8 bases. The CDR3 runs 16 residues. The V gene's germline CDR1 is WNHNN and CDR2 SYGVQD (reference sequence). V trimming: 7 bases; J trimming: 7 bases; junction bases outside the gene matches: 18. The CDR3 spells CASTDYRDRHRGEQYF. CDR3 sequence (DNA): TGCGCCAGCACCGATTACCGGGACAGGCACCGAGGTGAGCAGTACTTC.

In its sample, this clone was seen a few times. The rearrangement uses TRBV12-5 and TRBJ1-1; D gene ambiguous. CDR1 and CDR2 from the germline V gene are LGHNT and FRNRAP. V lost 6 bases and J lost 4, with 6 bases in between. The CDR3 is 11 residues long. Written as DNA, the CDR3 is TGTGCTAGTGGACTCCGCACTGAAGCTTTCTTT. Translating it yields CASGLRTEAFF. The variable domain in full, completed from reference TRBV12-5 and TRBJ1-1, reads DARVTQTPRHKVTEMGQEVTMRCQPILGHNTVFWYRQTMMQGLELLAYFRNRAPLDDSGMPKDRFSAEMPDATLATLKIQPSEPRDSAVYFCASGLRTEAFFGQGTRLTVV.

CDR3 in amino acids: CASSRDWRDTQYF. CDR3 sequence (DNA): TGCGCCAGCAGCCGAGATTGGAGGGATACGCAGTATTTT. This sequence joins TRBV4-1 and TRBJ2-3; D is perhaps TRBD2 (5 bases). The V gene lost 4 bases and the J gene lost 6 bases, with 11 bases spanning the gap. The CDR3 covers 13 residues. Germline V gives CDR1 MGHRA, CDR2 YSYEKL.

The rearrangement joins TRBV5-1 to TRBJ2-5; D is perhaps TRBD1 (5 bases). V lost 4 bases, J lost 4 bases, and 14 bases lay in between. Per the germline V gene, CDR1 is SGHRS and CDR2 is YFSETQ. The CDR3 length is 14 residues. The chain's CDR3 is CASSVWGSRETQYF. Here the CDR3 DNA reads TGCGCCAGCAGCGTCTGGGGCAGCAGAGAGACCCAGTACTTC.

The chain is built from TRBV5-1 and TRBJ2-1; D is undetermined. This CDR3 contains 13 residues. V lost 5 bases and J 4 bases, leaving 10 bases between the germline ends. Germline V gene data show CDR1 as SGHRS and CDR2 as YFSETQ. CDR3 protein: CASRRDSYNEQFF. In nucleotides, the CDR3 is TGCGCCAGCAGAAGAGACTCTTACAATGAGCAGTTCTTC.

This clone has only a few counts. The V gene is TRBV18, the J gene TRBJ2-7; D remains ambiguous. The CDR3 consists of 15 residues. Germline CDR1 reads KGHSH; CDR2 reads LQKENI. V was pared by 0 bases and J by 0 bases, with 9 bases between. The DNA of the CDR3 is TGTGCCAGCTCACCACCGTCGAGGAACTCCTACGAGCAGTACTTC. Its translation is CASSPPSRNSYEQYF.

This chain links TRBV5-1 with TRBJ2-3; TRBD2 agrees at 10 bases. The ends lost 1 base at V and 4 bases at J; junction bases unmatched: 3. The CDR3 is made up of 15 amino acids. Germline V gene lookup returns CDR1 SGHRS and CDR2 YFSETQ. The CDR3 here is CASSLTSGGADTQYF. The CDR3 DNA is TGCGCCAGCAGCTTGACCAGCGGGGGGGCAGATACGCAGTATTTT.

The rearrangement joins TRBV5-1 to TRBJ2-5, with TRBD2 identical over 9 bases. The CDR3 sequence is 16 residues long. Germline-derived CDR1 and CDR2 are SGHRS and YFSETQ. J was trimmed by 2 bases and V by 0 bases; bases with no gene match: 5. The CDR3 nucleotides read TGCGCCAGCAGCTTGGTCGGTGCGGGGGGGCAAGAGACCCAGTACTTC. It encodes CASSLVGAGGQETQYF.

The chain carries TRBV28 and TRBJ2-7, with TRBD1 matching 8 bases. There are 15 residues in the CDR3. Germline V lookup: CDR1 MDHEN, CDR2 SYDVKM. The J segment lost 1 base and the V segment lost 3 bases, leaving 5 bases of the junction unmatched. CDR3 bases: TGTGCCAGCAGTTTCCGGGGGACAGGATCCTACGAGCAGTACTTC. Encoded protein: CASSFRGTGSYEQYF.

This chain joins TRBV4-3 and TRBJ2-3; 14 bases agree with TRBD2. Per germline, CDR1 LGHNA and CDR2 YSLEER. V gave up 0 bases and J gave up 4 bases; unmatched junction bases: 6. This CDR3 spans 18 amino acids. CDR3 protein: CASSQDTRTSGRPDTQYF. DNA of the CDR3: TGCGCCAGCAGCCAAGACACACGGACTAGCGGGAGGCCAGATACGCAGTATTTT.

The chain carries TRBV6-6 and TRBJ2-7, with 7 bases that match TRBD1. Per the germline V gene, CDR1 is MNHNY and CDR2 is SVGAGI (reference sequence). The CDR3 covers 16 residues. Unmatched junction bases numbered 8, after V lost 0 bases and J lost 3 bases. In DNA, the CDR3 is TGTGCCAGCAGTTACTCGTCTCCGGGACAGAACTACGAGCAGTACTTC. It is translated as CASSYSSPGQNYEQYF.

The chain links TRBV6-1 to TRBJ2-7; tentative D call: TRBD1 (7 bases). This CDR3 spans 15 amino acids. Trimming stripped 7 bases from V and 2 bases from J, with 18 bases between. The germline CDR1 and CDR2 sequences are MNHNS and SASEGT. CDR3 amino acids: CASTVGAGGTYEQYF. In nucleotides, the CDR3 is TGTGCCAGCACCGTCGGGGCAGGGGGGACCTACGAGCAGTACTTC.